These 10 T cell receptor beta chains were all obtained from the same sample, sequenced in a study of T cell responses to AZD1222 COVID-19 vaccine. Produced via immunoSEQ multiplex PCR; TCRdb's table is partial and in-frame only. The table records about 160,000 clones, 90% to 95% of them present only once. The sample in question was peripheral blood, obtained on day 0 of AZD1222 vaccination. Receptors were obtained from an adult in good health.

The rearrangement uses TRBV27 and TRBJ2-1; 7 nucleotides agree with TRBD1. With 3 bases clipped from V and 2 bases from J, the junction kept 4 bases outside the gene matches. Looked up from germline, CDR1 is MNHEY and CDR2 is SMNVEV (reference sequence). The CDR3 has 15 residues. CDR3 nucleotide sequence: TGTGCCAGCAGTTTGAGGGGGCGTCCCTACAATGAGCAGTTCTTC. Its protein is CASSLRGRPYNEQFF.

The V gene is TRBV11-3, the J gene TRBJ2-1; TRBD1 might be the D (5 bases). This CDR3 has 18 amino acids. V gave up 4 bases and J gave up 2 bases, with 21 bases separating them. CDR1 is SGHNT and CDR2 is YENEEA in the germline V gene. CDR3 DNA sequence: TGTGCCAGCAGCTCAGGGCCGAGTGGGGCAGCCACCTACAATGAGCAGTTCTTC. Encoded protein: CASSSGPSGAATYNEQFF.

The chain links TRBV30 to TRBJ2-5; D not resolved. Germline values: CDR1 GTSNPN, CDR2 SVGIG (reference sequence). The CDR3 sequence is 13 residues long. Trimming left V 0 bases short and J 2 bases short, with 7 bases between. CDR3 DNA sequence: TGTGCCTGGAGTGTAGCGTATCAAGAGACCCAGTACTTC. Its translation: CAWSVAYQETQYF.

The chain couples TRBV27 to TRBJ1-5, with 8 bases fitting TRBD1. V lost 8 bases to trimming and J lost 0 bases; unmatched junction nucleotides: 9. Germline-derived CDR1 and CDR2 are MNHEY and SMNVEV (reference sequence). This CDR3 is built from 16 residues. The CDR3 is CASAKQGVDSNQPQHF. The CDR3 DNA is TGTGCCAGCGCTAAACAGGGGGTAGATAGCAATCAGCCCCAGCATTTT.

V is TRBV6-5 and J is TRBJ1-1; a weak D match, TRBD1 (6 bases). V lost 7 bases to trimming and J lost 0 bases, with 12 bases between them. The CDR3 contains 14 residues. Germline assignment: CDR1 MNHEY and CDR2 SVGAGI. This CDR3 is CASTPGQLNTEAFF. The CDR3 coding sequence is TGTGCCAGCACCCCGGGACAACTGAACACTGAAGCTTTCTTT.

This clone has only one observation. This chain uses TRBV21-1 with TRBJ1-2; the table's D call, TRBD1, has no DNA check behind it. TRBV21-1 is tagged as a pseudogene. The CDR3 consists of 18 residues. The CDR3: CASRRTGVTPRSNYGYTF. DNA for the CDR3: TGTGCCAGCAGACGGACAGGGGTTACCCCGCGTTCTAACTATGGCTACACCTTC.

This clone was counted between two and nine times. The chain couples TRBV30 to TRBJ1-1; no definite D call. V was cut by 4 bases and J by 3 bases, with 12 bases left in between. Germline CDR1 GTSNPN, CDR2 SVGIG (reference sequence). The CDR3 contains 13 residues. The CDR3 nucleotides read TGTGCCTGGAAATATGGGTACGACACTGAAGCTTTCTTT. Protein: CAWKYGYDTEAFF.

J is TRBJ1-3 and V is TRBV7-9; maybe TRBD1 (5 bases). The germline V and J ends were trimmed by 0 bases and 4 bases, with 10 bases remaining between them. Looked up from germline, CDR1 is SEHNR and CDR2 is FQNEAQ (reference sequence). This CDR3 region has 15 residues. This chain's CDR3 is CASSLASGSGNTIYF. Written as DNA, the CDR3 is TGTGCCAGCAGCTTAGCCTCAGGGTCGGGAAACACCATATATTTT.

The CDR3 DNA reads TGTGCCAGCAGTTACGGGGGCAGAGTGACTAATGAAAAACTGTTTTTT. Residues: CASSYGGRVTNEKLFF. The rearrangement uses TRBV6-2 or TRBV6-3 and TRBJ1-4, with a possible D match to TRBD1 (6 bases). In germline, CDR1 is MNHEY, CDR2 SVGEGT. V lost 2 bases to trimming and J lost 2 bases, with 12 bases between them. CDR3 length equals 16 residues.

The chain carries TRBV2 and TRBJ1-2; D gene ambiguous. This CDR3 has 14 residues. The germline gives CDR1 SNHLY, CDR2 FYNNEI. Trimming pared 3 bases from V and 4 bases from J, leaving 12 bases between. For the CDR3, the DNA is TGTGCCAGCAGTGAGACATTCGGTCCCTATGGCTACACCTTC. Its translation is CASSETFGPYGYTF. The entire variable domain, with the rest obtained from reference TRBV2 and TRBJ1-2, is as follows: EPEVTQTPSHQVTQMGQEVILRCVPISNHLYFYWYRQILGQKVEFLVSFYNNEISEKSEIFDDQFSVERPDGSNFTLKIRSTKLEDSAMYFCASSETFGPYGYTFGSGTRLTVV.